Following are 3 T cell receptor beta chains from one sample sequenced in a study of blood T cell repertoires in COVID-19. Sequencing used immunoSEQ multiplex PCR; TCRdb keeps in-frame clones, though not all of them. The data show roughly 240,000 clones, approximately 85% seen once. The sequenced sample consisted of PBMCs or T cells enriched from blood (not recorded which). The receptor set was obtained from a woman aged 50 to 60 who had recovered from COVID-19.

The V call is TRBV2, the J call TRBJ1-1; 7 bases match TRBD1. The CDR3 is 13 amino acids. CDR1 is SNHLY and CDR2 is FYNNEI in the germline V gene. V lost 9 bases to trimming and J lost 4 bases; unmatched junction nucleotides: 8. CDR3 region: CASDRVIVTEAFF. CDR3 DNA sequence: TGTGCCAGTGACAGGGTAATAGTCACTGAAGCTTTCTTT.

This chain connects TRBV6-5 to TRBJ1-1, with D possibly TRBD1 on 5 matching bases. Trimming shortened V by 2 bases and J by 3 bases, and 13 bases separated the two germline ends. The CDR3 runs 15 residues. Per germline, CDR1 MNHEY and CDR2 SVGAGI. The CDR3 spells CASSYGRVIDTEAFF. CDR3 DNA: TGTGCCAGCAGTTACGGCAGGGTTATCGACACTGAAGCTTTCTTT.

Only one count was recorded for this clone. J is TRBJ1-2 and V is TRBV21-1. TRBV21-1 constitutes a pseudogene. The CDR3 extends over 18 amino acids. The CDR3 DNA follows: TGTGCCAGCAGCAAAGTCTCTAGTTACATTTCCCCACCCGCAGGCTACACCTTC. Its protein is CASSKVSSYISPPAGYTF.